This is a list of T cell receptor beta chains from one sample in a study of T cell responses to AZD1222 COVID-19 vaccine. The repertoire was sequenced with immunoSEQ multiplex PCR; TCRdb's copy has only in-frame clones and lacks some. The profile shows about 140,000 clones, roughly 89% of them singletons. The specimen was peripheral blood, collected on day 0 of AZD1222 vaccination. The receptors originated from an adult in good health. CDR3s include the opening cysteine and the closing phenylalanine or tryptophan. A D gene is named only where the DNA matches it firmly. Clone size is not always given. Where it is, it says once, few, many or a class for expanded clones.

j_gene | v_gene | d_gene | abundance | CDR3aa | CDR3nt
TRBJ1-2 | TRBV27 | NA | NA | CASSFGGYSYGYTF | TGTGCCAGCAGTTTTGGAGGTTACAGCTATGGCTACACCTTC
TRBJ1-1 | TRBV30 | NA | NA | CAWGRAFF | TGTGCCTGGGGCCGGGCTTTCTTT
TRBJ1-2 | TRBV11-3 | NA | NA | CARATRTF | TGTGCCAGGGCGACGAGGACCTTC
TRBJ2-5 | TRBV4-3 | TRBD1 | NA | CASSQDRGPAETQYF | TGCGCCAGCAGCCAGGACAGGGGGCCAGCAGAGACCCAGTACTTC
TRBJ2-7 | TRBV23-1 | TRBD2 | NA | CASSQSRLAGGIRVSQYF | TGCGCCAGCAGTCAATCACGGCTAGCGGGAGGGATTAGGGTTTCGCAGTACTTC
TRBJ2-2 | TRBV18 | TRBD2 | NA | CASSPVGGKNTGELFF | TGTGCCAGCTCACCGGTCGGGGGGAAGAACACCGGGGAGCTGTTTTTT
TRBJ1-5 | TRBV10-3 | NA | few | CAISESGGPEPQHF | TGTGCCATCAGTGAGTCGGGGGGGCCGGAGCCCCAGCATTTT
TRBJ2-3 | TRBV10-2 | TRBD1 | NA | CATQTGGIIDTQYF | TGCGCCACGCAGACAGGGGGAATCATAGATACGCAGTATTTT
TRBJ2-7 | TRBV3-1/TRBV3-2 | NA | NA | CASSPMGASYEQYF | TGTGCCAGCAGCCCCATGGGGGCCTCCTACGAGCAGTACTTC
TRBJ2-5 | TRBV3-1/TRBV3-2 | TRBD2 | NA | CASSPGAGVTETQYF | TGTGCCAGCAGCCCAGGAGCGGGAGTTACAGAGACCCAGTACTTC
TRBJ2-5 | TRBV5-5 | NA | once | CASSFREVWETQYF | TGTGCCAGCAGCTTTCGCGAGGTATGGGAGACCCAGTACTTC
TRBJ2-7 | TRBV7-2 | TRBD2 | NA | CASSMLAEHRYEQYF | TGTGCCAGCAGCATGCTAGCGGAGCATCGCTACGAGCAGTACTTC
TRBJ1-1 | TRBV24-1 | NA | NA | CATSGGTEAFF | TGTGCCACCAGCGGGGGGACTGAAGCTTTCTTT
TRBJ2-2 | TRBV5-1 | TRBD1 | NA | CASSVGTGYTGELFF | TGCGCCAGCAGCGTGGGGACAGGTTACACCGGGGAGCTGTTTTTT
TRBJ1-1 | TRBV2 | NA | NA | CARAVVTEAFF | TGTGCCAGAGCAGTGGTCACTGAAGCTTTCTTT
TRBJ2-1 | TRBV24-1 | NA | NA | CATSERASYNEQFF | TGTGCCACCAGTGAGAGGGCCTCCTACAATGAGCAGTTCTTC
TRBJ2-1 | TRBV13 | NA | NA | CASSITPVGSQFF | TGTGCCAGCAGCATTACGCCGGTAGGTTCGCAGTTCTTC
TRBJ2-7 | TRBV10-3 | TRBD1 | NA | CAISRDRDYEQYF | TGTGCCATCAGTCGGGACAGGGATTACGAGCAGTACTTC
TRBJ1-4 | TRBV27 | NA | once | CASSQTGRDTEKLFF | TGTGCCAGCAGTCAAACAGGGAGGGACACCGAAAAACTGTTTTTT
TRBJ1-3 | TRBV19 | NA | NA | CASSIDSSGNTIYF | TGTGCCAGTAGTATCGACAGCTCTGGAAACACCATATATTTT
TRBJ2-1 | TRBV3-1/TRBV3-2 | TRBD2 | NA | CASSPGTTYNEQFF | TGTGCCAGCAGCCCCGGGACTACCTACAATGAGCAGTTCTTC
TRBJ1-5 | TRBV30 | TRBD1 | NA | CAGGTGGNQPQHF | TGTGCCGGAGGGACAGGGGGCAATCAGCCCCAGCATTTT
TRBJ2-7 | TRBV18 | NA | NA | CASSPFGREAYEQYF | TGTGCCAGCTCACCATTCGGGCGGGAAGCCTACGAGCAGTACTTC
TRBJ1-6 | TRBV30 | NA | NA | CAWPLNSPLHF | TGTGCCTGGCCTCTAAATTCACCCCTCCACTTT
TRBJ1-2 | TRBV7-9 | TRBD1 | once | CASSYTGGNNYGYTF | TGTGCCAGCAGCTACACAGGGGGTAATAACTATGGCTACACCTTC
TRBJ1-4 | TRBV11-2 | NA | once | CASSLEWGLNEKLFF | TGTGCCAGCAGCTTAGAGTGGGGGCTGAATGAAAAACTGTTTTTT
TRBJ1-2 | TRBV27 | NA | NA | CASSIQGLGYGYTF | TGTGCCAGCAGTATCCAGGGGTTAGGTTATGGCTACACCTTC
TRBJ2-3 | TRBV5-4 | NA | NA | CASSPRTADTQYF | TGTGCCAGCAGTCCCCGAACCGCAGATACGCAGTATTTT
TRBJ1-6 | TRBV19 | NA | NA | CASRDWRADNSPLHF | TGTGCCAGTAGGGACTGGAGGGCCGATAATTCACCCCTCCACTTT
TRBJ2-2 | TRBV7-3 | TRBD1 | NA | CASSSGQSPGELFF | TGTGCCAGCAGCTCGGGACAGTCCCCCGGGGAGCTGTTTTTT
TRBJ1-5 | TRBV6-5 | TRBD1 | NA | CASSSTGNQPQHF | TGTGCCAGCAGTTCGACAGGGAATCAGCCCCAGCATTTT
TRBJ2-7 | TRBV21-1 | NA | few | CASSKLIVPQYF | TGTGCCAGCAGCAAACTCATCGTCCCGCAGTACTTC
TRBJ2-7 | TRBV25-1 | TRBD1 | NA | CASRVTGSYEQYF | TGTGCCAGCAGGGTGACAGGGAGCTACGAGCAGTACTTC
TRBJ2-7 | TRBV5-4 | TRBD2 | NA | CASSYGTSGSRYEQYF | TGTGCCAGCAGCTATGGGACTAGCGGGAGTAGGTACGAGCAGTACTTC
TRBJ2-2 | TRBV9 | NA | NA | CASSKGGVGNTGELFF | TGTGCCAGCAGCAAAGGGGGAGTGGGCAACACCGGGGAGCTGTTTTTT
TRBJ1-1 | TRBV27 | NA | NA | CASSLSAGLPTEAFF | TGTGCCAGCAGTTTATCCGCCGGGCTTCCCACTGAAGCTTTCTTT
TRBJ2-7 | TRBV10-3 | TRBD1 | few | CAISGTDSVSYEQYF | TGTGCCATCAGCGGGACAGACTCGGTCTCCTACGAGCAGTACTTC
TRBJ1-5 | TRBV19 | NA | NA | CASRFRENNQPQHF | TGTGCCAGTCGATTCAGGGAAAACAATCAGCCCCAGCATTTT
TRBJ2-1 | TRBV7-2 | NA | NA | CASSLAGQYNEQFF | TGTGCCAGCAGCTTGGCGGGACAGTACAATGAGCAGTTCTTC
TRBJ2-5 | TRBV10-3 | NA | NA | CAISLTGVGETQYF | TGTGCCATCAGCCTCACCGGGGTGGGTGAGACCCAGTACTTC
TRBJ2-7 | TRBV5-5 | NA | NA | CATPTKTGWWSYEQYF | TGTGCCACTCCCACCAAGACAGGCTGGTGGTCCTACGAGCAGTACTTC
TRBJ1-2 | TRBV7-2 | NA | NA | CASSFRRGLDYGYTF | TGTGCCAGCAGCTTCCGTCGGGGGCTTGACTATGGCTACACCTTC
TRBJ1-1 | TRBV10-3 | TRBD1 | NA | CAIRAVGQGNTEAFF | TGTGCCATCAGAGCAGTAGGACAGGGGAACACTGAAGCTTTCTTT
TRBJ2-5 | TRBV9 | TRBD2 | NA | CASSTLAGGQRETQYF | TGTGCCAGCAGCACACTAGCGGGAGGGCAGCGGGAGACCCAGTACTTC
TRBJ2-5 | TRBV5-4 | TRBD2 | NA | CASSLPGLAEETQYF | TGTGCCAGCAGCTTACCGGGACTAGCGGAGGAGACCCAGTACTTC
TRBJ2-5 | TRBV14 | NA | NA | CASSRTSGIRGGETQYF | TGTGCCAGCAGCCGTACCTCAGGGATAAGGGGTGGCGAGACCCAGTACTTC
TRBJ2-5 | TRBV4-3 | NA | NA | CASSRDFQETQYF | TGCGCCAGCAGTAGGGACTTTCAAGAGACCCAGTACTTC
TRBJ2-1 | TRBV18 | TRBD1 | NA | CASPQAGGLFSSYNEQFF | TGTGCCAGCCCGCAGGCAGGGGGCTTGTTCAGCTCCTACAATGAGCAGTTCTTC
TRBJ1-2 | TRBV5-4 | NA | few | CASSNEGGRMDGYTF | TGTGCCAGCAGCAATGAGGGGGGACGCATGGATGGCTACACCTTC
TRBJ1-1 | TRBV7-2 | NA | NA | CASSLSSWFNTEAFF | TGTGCCAGCAGCTTATCTAGTTGGTTTAACACTGAAGCTTTCTTT
TRBJ2-5 | TRBV29-1 | NA | NA | CSVEGVKETQYF | TGCAGCGTTGAGGGAGTTAAGGAGACCCAGTACTTC
TRBJ2-7 | TRBV15 | NA | once | CATSSEQGRSYEQYF | TGTGCCACCAGCTCAGAACAGGGACGTTCCTACGAGCAGTACTTC
TRBJ2-7 | TRBV11-1 | TRBD2 | NA | CASSLLLAGGSEQYF | TGTGCCAGCAGCTTACTACTAGCGGGAGGAAGCGAGCAGTACTTC
TRBJ1-5 | TRBV5-1 | NA | NA | CASRPGNQPQHF | TGCGCCAGCAGGCCAGGGAACCAGCCCCAGCATTTT
TRBJ1-2 | TRBV27 | NA | NA | CASSRDSLLYGYTF | TGTGCCAGCAGCCGCGACAGCCTACTCTATGGCTACACCTTC
TRBJ1-2 | TRBV5-1 | TRBD1 | NA | CASSGAGQGILHYGYTF | TGCGCCAGCTCCGGAGCCGGACAGGGGATTTTACACTATGGCTACACCTTC
TRBJ1-2 | TRBV14 | NA | NA | CASSQEGGGFNYGYTF | TGTGCCAGCAGCCAAGAAGGAGGAGGTTTTAACTATGGCTACACCTTC
TRBJ2-5 | TRBV9 | TRBD2 | NA | CASSGGTSGKVGETQYF | TGTGCCAGCAGCGGGGGGACTAGCGGGAAAGTAGGGGAGACCCAGTACTTC
TRBJ2-1 | TRBV11-2 | NA | NA | CASSPPGISGPYNEQFF | TGTGCCAGCAGCCCCCCGGGGATTTCGGGACCCTACAATGAGCAGTTCTTC